This T cell receptor (beta chain) emerged from a study of T-cell memory formation after mild COVID-19. Comment on this clonotype: Its antigen is still unknown.

Study observations and caveats: Researchers report contracting CD4+ clones mostly in CM and EM, with CD8+ clones in EMRA. The appearance of some responding clones in pre-infection memory suggested that cross-reactive memory joined.

The CDR3 runs 13 residues. CDR1 and CDR2 from the germline V gene are GTSNPN and SVGIG (reference sequence). V dropped 4 bases and J dropped 6; count of bases not matched to a gene: 6. Each CDR3 protein gets one entry after TCRdb re-called the 5' RACE reads with MiXCR. The sample yields fewer than 350,000 distinct CDR3 sequences, roughly 15% seen once. The rearrangement uses TRBV30 and TRBJ2-5; 9 nucleotides line up with TRBD2. Sequences were obtained from PBMCs or a T cell subset sorted from them (not recorded which). This clonotype was sampled from a man aged 18 to 30 who had mild COVID-19 (a few samples of this study predate the infection). Cell type and time point are not known. The CDR3, as DNA: TGTGCCTGGATGCTAGCGGGGCACAAGACCCAGTACTTC. This codes for CAWMLAGHKTQYF.